These T cell receptor beta chains were read from a single sample in a study of graft-versus-host responses after intestinal transplantation. Antigens for these TCRs are unknown. Profiled with immunoSEQ multiplex PCR; TCRdb holds only in-frame clones, not every one. The sample has some 120,000 clones, roughly nine tenths seen once. Sequencing used unstimulated CD4+ T cells sorted from spleen or lymph node cells, obtained before intestinal transplant. The receptors originated from a human donor who received an intestinal transplant. Each CDR3 is given with its conserved first and last residue. The D gene is left open where the match is weak. Clone size is not always given. Where it is, it says once, few, many or a class for expanded clones.

j_call clone_size d_call v_call cdr3_aa cdr3_nt
TRBJ2-3 . TRBD1 TRBV6-1 CASSVITGGGDTQYF TGTGCCAGCAGTGTAATAACAGGGGGCGGGGATACGCAGTATTTT
TRBJ2-2 . TRBD2 TRBV11-3 CASSPGTKNTGELFF TGTGCCAGCAGCCCCGGGACTAAAAACACCGGGGAGCTGTTTTTT
TRBJ1-3 . TRBD1 TRBV7-2 CASSFTTGLNTIYF TGTGCCAGCAGCTTCACGACAGGGCTGAACACCATATATTTT
TRBJ2-5 . TRBD2 TRBV4-2 CASSLGLAGGQETQYF TGTGCCAGCAGCCTGGGACTAGCGGGAGGACAAGAGACCCAGTACTTC
TRBJ1-1 . TRBD1 TRBV10-3 CAISRRQGDTEAFF TGTGCCATATCCCGGCGCCAGGGGGACACTGAAGCTTTCTTT
TRBJ1-3 . . TRBV21-1 CASSKPRTAGNTIYF TGTGCCAGCAGCAAACCAAGGACAGCCGGAAACACCATATATTTT
TRBJ2-3 . . TRBV18 CASSPSGTDTQYF TGTGCCAGCTCACCTAGTGGCACAGATACGCAGTATTTT
TRBJ1-5 . . TRBV28 CASSLPGALSNQPQHF TGTGCCAGCAGTTTGCCAGGCGCTCTTAGCAATCAGCCCCAGCATTTT
TRBJ2-7 . TRBD1 TRBV30 CAWSVRTGAYEQYF TGTGCCTGGAGTGTACGGACAGGGGCCTACGAGCAGTACTTC
TRBJ2-3 . TRBD1 TRBV7-3 CASSLGQGTQYF TGTGCCAGCAGCCTCGGACAGGGAACGCAGTATTTT
TRBJ2-5 . TRBD2 TRBV2 CASRGSGGGIQETQYF TGTGCCAGCAGGGGTTCGGGCGGGGGGATCCAAGAGACCCAGTACTTC
TRBJ2-7 . . TRBV28 CASGSTTYEQYF TGTGCCAGCGGGAGTACGACCTACGAGCAGTACTTC
TRBJ2-2 . . TRBV18 CASSPPTGTGELFF TGTGCCAGCTCACCACCCACAGGAACCGGGGAGCTGTTTTTT
TRBJ2-1 . TRBD1 TRBV18 CASSLGQGNEQFF TGTGCCAGCTCACTGGGACAGGGAAATGAGCAGTTCTTC
TRBJ1-5 . . TRBV28 CASSLDSGQPQHF TGTGCCAGCAGTTTGGATAGCGGGCAGCCCCAGCATTTT
TRBJ2-1 . . TRBV6-5 CASSSIGSSYNEQFF TGTGCCAGCAGCTCAATCGGGAGCTCCTACAATGAGCAGTTCTTC
TRBJ1-5 once . TRBV15 CATSSRRDSNQPQHF TGTGCCACCAGCAGTAGACGGGATAGCAATCAGCCCCAGCATTTT
TRBJ1-5 . TRBD1 TRBV27 CASSLSRTGPSNQPQHF TGTGCCAGCAGTTTATCCCGGACAGGGCCTAGCAATCAGCCCCAGCATTTT
TRBJ1-4 once TRBD1 TRBV2 CASSGMTGDANEKLFF TGTGCCAGCAGTGGGATGACAGGGGACGCTAATGAAAAACTGTTTTTT
TRBJ1-6 . . TRBV7-8 CASSLEGDSPLHF TGTGCCAGCAGCTTAGAAGGGGATTCACCCCTCCACTTT
TRBJ2-1 . TRBD2 TRBV6-1 CASSGLAGEGYNEQFF TGTGCCAGCAGTGGACTAGCGGGAGAAGGGTACAATGAGCAGTTCTTC
TRBJ1-2 . . TRBV6-5 CASTTRQKNYGYTF TGTGCCAGCACCACCCGACAAAAGAACTATGGCTACACCTTC
TRBJ2-7 . TRBD1 TRBV27 CASSPATGTATYEQYF TGTGCCAGCAGTCCCGCCACCGGGACAGCAACCTACGAGCAGTACTTC
TRBJ2-7 . . TRBV14 CASSVQVYEQYF TGTGCCAGCAGCGTTCAGGTTTACGAGCAGTACTTC
TRBJ2-1 . TRBD2 TRBV18 CASSRPGLAGAYNEQFF TGTGCCAGCTCACGACCGGGACTAGCGGGAGCCTACAATGAGCAGTTCTTC
TRBJ2-3 once TRBD1 TRBV5-1 CASSPDRGQDTQYF TGCGCCAGCAGCCCGGACAGGGGGCAAGATACGCAGTATTTT
TRBJ1-2 . . TRBV5-8 CASSFDRVRGYTF TGTGCCAGCAGCTTTGATCGAGTTCGTGGCTACACCTTC
TRBJ1-3 few . TRBV2 CASSEFLSGNTIYF TGTGCCAGCAGTGAATTCCTTTCTGGAAACACCATATATTTT
TRBJ1-1 . . TRBV11-2 CASSPTVRTEAFF TGTGCCAGCAGTCCGACAGTGAGAACTGAAGCTTTCTTT
TRBJ1-1 few TRBD1 TRBV5-6 CASSLGDRNTEAFF TGTGCCAGCAGCTTAGGGGACAGGAACACTGAAGCTTTCTTT
TRBJ1-6 . . TRBV7-2 CASSHSFTRESPLHF TGTGCCAGCAGCCACTCGTTCACCCGAGAGTCACCCCTCCACTTT
TRBJ2-6 . . TRBV28 CASSGHHSGANVLTF TGTGCCAGCAGCGGACATCACTCTGGGGCCAACGTCCTGACTTTC
TRBJ1-2 . . TRBV27 CASSPRQVNYGYTF TGTGCCAGCAGTCCCCGACAGGTTAACTATGGCTACACCTTC
TRBJ1-5 . . TRBV6-1 CASRFLGRAQHF TGTGCCAGCAGGTTCCTGGGCCGAGCCCAGCATTTT
TRBJ2-1 . TRBD1 TRBV6-1 CASRLTGEDEQFF TGTGCCAGCAGACTGACAGGGGAGGATGAGCAGTTCTTC
TRBJ1-5 . . TRBV5-1 CASSLAGGYQPQHF TGCGCCAGCAGCTTAGCGGGGGGCTATCAGCCCCAGCATTTT
TRBJ1-1 . TRBD1 TRBV19 CASSMGRGNGAEAFF TGTGCCAGTAGTATGGGCAGGGGGAATGGGGCTGAAGCTTTCTTT
TRBJ1-5 . TRBD1 TRBV28 CASRGTGVQPQHF TGTGCCAGCAGGGGGACAGGGGTTCAGCCCCAGCATTTT
TRBJ1-1 . . TRBV6-5 CASRGTGTPGAFF TGTGCCAGCAGAGGAACAGGGACCCCAGGAGCTTTCTTT
TRBJ1-2 . TRBD1 TRBV6-6 CASSRQGSNYGYTF TGTGCCAGCAGCCGACAGGGTTCTAACTATGGCTACACCTTC
TRBJ2-7 . . TRBV10-1 CASSKDTIGEQYF TGCGCCAGCAGTAAGGACACCATAGGGGAGCAGTACTTC
TRBJ2-7 . TRBD2 TRBV6-6 CASSSPMTSGTYEQYF TGTGCCAGCAGTTCGCCTATGACTAGCGGAACCTACGAGCAGTACTTC
TRBJ1-1 . TRBD1 TRBV19 CASSIEARTGNGEAFF TGTGCCAGTAGTATAGAGGCCCGGACAGGGAATGGTGAAGCTTTCTTT
TRBJ2-1 once TRBD1 TRBV6-5 CASRRWTGDYNEQFF TGTGCCAGCAGGCGATGGACAGGGGATTACAATGAGCAGTTCTTC
TRBJ2-7 . TRBD1 TRBV6-1 CASSATFRDRLTYEQYF TGTGCCAGCAGTGCAACTTTCCGGGACAGATTAACCTACGAGCAGTACTTC
TRBJ1-1 . . TRBV7-2 CASSPGQRRAFF TGTGCCAGCAGCCCAGGACAGAGGCGAGCTTTCTTT
TRBJ2-7 . . TRBV7-2 CASSTLRWSGDNEQYF TGTGCCAGCAGCACCTTAAGGTGGTCGGGAGATAACGAGCAGTACTTC
TRBJ2-1 . . TRBV19 CASSTEVRGDEQFF TGTGCCAGTAGTACGGAGGTGCGAGGCGATGAGCAGTTCTTC
TRBJ1-5 . . TRBV18 CASSNDIDSRNNQHF TGTGCCAGCTCAAACGACATAGACAGCCGGAATAACCAGCATTTT
TRBJ2-3 . TRBD1 TRBV28 CASRARRDRGRGMEPTDTQYF TGTGCCAGCAGAGCCCGCCGGGACAGGGGGCGCGGGATGGAACCCACAGATACGCAGTATTTT
TRBJ2-1 . TRBD2 TRBV5-1 CASSLGGTSGNDEQFF TGCGCCAGCAGCTTGGGCGGGACTAGCGGGAACGATGAGCAGTTCTTC
TRBJ2-3 . TRBD1 TRBV5-4 CASSRDSKVTDTQYF TGTGCCAGCAGCCGGGACAGCAAGGTCACAGATACGCAGTATTTT
TRBJ2-3 . . TRBV5-6 CASSLGFRSTDTQYF TGTGCCAGCAGCTTGGGGTTCAGATCCACAGATACGCAGTATTTT
TRBJ1-1 . TRBD1 TRBV28 CASSNTGATEAFF TGTGCCAGCAGCAATACAGGGGCCACTGAAGCTTTCTTT
TRBJ1-1 . TRBD1 TRBV7-2 CASSPWTGNTEAFF TGTGCCAGCAGCCCATGGACAGGGAACACTGAAGCTTTCTTT